Sequencing of this TCR beta chain was carried out in a study of EBV T-cell therapy then PD-1 blockade in nasopharyngeal carcinoma. Germline V gene sequence: CDR1 GTSNPN, CDR2 SVGIG (reference sequence). The CDR3 length is 12 residues. Losses at the gene ends were 8 bases for V and 4 bases for J; bases not matched to a gene: 7. Regarding this clone: Its antigen remains unidentified.

Here immunoSEQ multiplex PCR was the method, and the copy in TCRdb shows in-frame clones only, minus some. This sample has about 23,000 clones, with 75% to 90% found just once. Treatment here: AdE1-LMPpoly-expanded autologous EBV-specific T-cell therapy followed by anti-PD-1 nivolumab. The source material was CD8+ T cells from blood, sampled at day 61 from a patient whose treatment included autologous EBV-specific T cells and nivolumab. The TCR originated in a man in his forties with nasopharyngeal carcinoma. This chain connects TRBV30 to TRBJ1-1; 7 bases match TRBD1. The CDR3 sequence is CAADRDGTEAFF. Written as DNA, the CDR3 is TGTGCCGCCGACAGGGACGGCACTGAAGCTTTCTTT.